This T cell receptor beta chain was profiled in a study of blood T cell repertoires in COVID-19. The authors' processing: Reference gene primer amplification yielded estimated nucleated cell counts. Profiled with immunoSEQ multiplex PCR; TCRdb holds only in-frame clones, not every one. That table gives V, J and clone size, and the DNA gave D and trimming. This sample has about 380,000 clones; about 89% occur once, and the top ten carry 1.3%. CDR3 size: 16 residues. Germline CDR1 KGHSH, CDR2 LQKENI. With 0 bases clipped from V and 2 bases from J, the junction kept 6 bases outside the gene matches. Individuals drawn from under 30 US areas were about 18 to 89 years old.

Sequences were obtained from PBMCs or T cells enriched from blood (not recorded which). This rearrangement joins TRBV18 to TRBJ2-5; 7 nucleotides match TRBD2. This TCR was recovered from a man aged 25 to 40 who had recovered from COVID-19. CDR3 DNA: TGTGCCAGCTCACCACCGGCTAGCGGCCTGCAAGAGACCCAGTACTTC. This encodes CASSPPASGLQETQYF.